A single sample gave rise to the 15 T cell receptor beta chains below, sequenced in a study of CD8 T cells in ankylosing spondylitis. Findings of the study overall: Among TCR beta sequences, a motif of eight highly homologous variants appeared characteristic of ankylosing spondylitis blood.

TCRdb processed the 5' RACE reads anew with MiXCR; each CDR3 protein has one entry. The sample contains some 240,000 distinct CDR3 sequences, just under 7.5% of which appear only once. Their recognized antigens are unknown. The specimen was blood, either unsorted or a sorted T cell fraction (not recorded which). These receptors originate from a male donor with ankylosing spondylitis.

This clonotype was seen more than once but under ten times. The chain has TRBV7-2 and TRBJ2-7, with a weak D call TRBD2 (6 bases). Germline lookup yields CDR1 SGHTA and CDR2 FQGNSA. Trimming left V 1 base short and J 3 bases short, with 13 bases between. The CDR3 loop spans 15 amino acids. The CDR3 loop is CASSLDASDYYEQYF. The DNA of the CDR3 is TGTGCCAGCAGCTTAGATGCTAGCGACTACTACGAGCAGTACTTC. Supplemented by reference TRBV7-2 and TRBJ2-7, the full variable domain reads GAGVSQSPSNKVTEKGKDVELRCDPISGHTALYWYRQSLGQGLEFLIYFQGNSAPDKSGLPSDRFSAERTGGSVSTLTIQRTQQEDSAVYLCASSLDASDYYEQYFGPGTRLTVT.

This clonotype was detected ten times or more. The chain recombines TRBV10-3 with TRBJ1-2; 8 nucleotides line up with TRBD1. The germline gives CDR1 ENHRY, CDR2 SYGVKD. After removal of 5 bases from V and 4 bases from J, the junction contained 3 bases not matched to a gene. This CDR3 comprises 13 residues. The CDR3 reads CAISTGGGYGYTF. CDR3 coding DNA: TGTGCCATCAGTACAGGGGGAGGCTATGGCTACACCTTC.

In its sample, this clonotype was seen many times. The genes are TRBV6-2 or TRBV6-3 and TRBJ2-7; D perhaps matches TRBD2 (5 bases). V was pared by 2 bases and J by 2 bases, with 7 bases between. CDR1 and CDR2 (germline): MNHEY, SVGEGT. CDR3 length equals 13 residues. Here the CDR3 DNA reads TGTGCCAGCAGTTACGGCGGGCCCTACGAGCAGTACTTC. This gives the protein CASSYGGPYEQYF.

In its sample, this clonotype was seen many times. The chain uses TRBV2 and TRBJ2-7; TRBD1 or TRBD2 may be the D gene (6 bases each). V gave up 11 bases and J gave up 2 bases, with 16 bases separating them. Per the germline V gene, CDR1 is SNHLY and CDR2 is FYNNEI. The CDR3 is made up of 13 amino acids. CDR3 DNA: TGTGCCGCCCTCCCGGGGGCTGCCTACGAGCAGTACTTC. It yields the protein CAALPGAAYEQYF.

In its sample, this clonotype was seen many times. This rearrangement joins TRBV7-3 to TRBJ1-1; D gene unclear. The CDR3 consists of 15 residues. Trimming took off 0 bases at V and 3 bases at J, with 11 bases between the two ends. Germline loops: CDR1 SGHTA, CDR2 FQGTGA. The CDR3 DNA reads TGTGCCAGCAGCTTAACATCCACTAGGTACACTGAAGCTTTCTTT. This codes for CASSLTSTRYTEAFF.

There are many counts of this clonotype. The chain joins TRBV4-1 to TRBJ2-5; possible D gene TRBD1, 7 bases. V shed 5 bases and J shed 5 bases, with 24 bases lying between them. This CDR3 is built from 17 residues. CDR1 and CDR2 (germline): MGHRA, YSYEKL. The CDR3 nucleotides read TGCGCCAGCAGCTCCCTATCCGGGAGAGGGGGCCTGGAGACCCAGTACTTC. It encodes CASSSLSGRGGLETQYF.

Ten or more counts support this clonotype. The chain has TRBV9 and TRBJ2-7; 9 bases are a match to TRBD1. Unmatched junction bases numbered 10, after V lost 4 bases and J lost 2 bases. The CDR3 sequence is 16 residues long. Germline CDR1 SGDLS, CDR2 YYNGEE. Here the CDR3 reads CASSHGPGQGPYEQYF. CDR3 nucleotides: TGTGCCAGCAGCCATGGACCGGGACAGGGCCCCTACGAGCAGTACTTC.

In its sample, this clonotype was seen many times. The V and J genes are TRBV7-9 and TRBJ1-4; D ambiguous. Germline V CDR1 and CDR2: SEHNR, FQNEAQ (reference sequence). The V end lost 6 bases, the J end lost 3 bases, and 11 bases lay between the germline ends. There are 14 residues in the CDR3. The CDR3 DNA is TGTGCCAGCAGACCGCCGGTCTCTAATGAAAAACTGTTTTTT. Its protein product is CASRPPVSNEKLFF.

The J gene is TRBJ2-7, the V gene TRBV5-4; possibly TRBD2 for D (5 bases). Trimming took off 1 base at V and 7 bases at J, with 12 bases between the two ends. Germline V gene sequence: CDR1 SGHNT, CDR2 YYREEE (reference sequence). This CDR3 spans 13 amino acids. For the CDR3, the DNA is TGTGCCAGCAGCTTGTGGGATCGCGGGGAGCAGTACTTC. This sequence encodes CASSLWDRGEQYF.

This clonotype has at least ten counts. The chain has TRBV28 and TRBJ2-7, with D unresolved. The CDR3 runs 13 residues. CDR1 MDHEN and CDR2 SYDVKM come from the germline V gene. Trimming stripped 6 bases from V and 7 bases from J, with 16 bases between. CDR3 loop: CASSFSGDEEQYF. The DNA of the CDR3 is TGTGCCAGCAGCTTCTCGGGCGATGAGGAGCAGTACTTC.

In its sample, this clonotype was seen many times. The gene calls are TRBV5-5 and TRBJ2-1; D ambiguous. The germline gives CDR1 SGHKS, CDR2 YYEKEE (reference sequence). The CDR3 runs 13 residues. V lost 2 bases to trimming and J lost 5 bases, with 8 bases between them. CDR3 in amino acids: CASSFPHDNEQFF. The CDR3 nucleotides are TGTGCCAGCAGCTTTCCCCACGACAATGAGCAGTTCTTC.

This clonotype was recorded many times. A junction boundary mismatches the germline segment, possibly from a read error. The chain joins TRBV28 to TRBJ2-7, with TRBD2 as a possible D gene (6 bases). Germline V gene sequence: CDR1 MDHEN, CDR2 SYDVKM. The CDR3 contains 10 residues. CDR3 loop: CASSKGLPTF. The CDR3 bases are TGTGCCAGCAGCAAGGGACTCCCGACCTTC.

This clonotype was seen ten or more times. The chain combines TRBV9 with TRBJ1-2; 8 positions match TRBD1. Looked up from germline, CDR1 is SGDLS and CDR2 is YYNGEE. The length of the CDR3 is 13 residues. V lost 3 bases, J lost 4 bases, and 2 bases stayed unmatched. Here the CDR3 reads CASSDTGGYGYTF. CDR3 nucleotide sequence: TGTGCCAGCAGCGATACAGGGGGCTATGGCTACACCTTC.

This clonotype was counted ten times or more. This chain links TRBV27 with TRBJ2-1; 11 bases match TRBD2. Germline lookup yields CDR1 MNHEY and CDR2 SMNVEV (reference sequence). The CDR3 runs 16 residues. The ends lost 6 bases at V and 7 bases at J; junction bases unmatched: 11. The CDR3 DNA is TGTGCCAGCAGACGACCAGGTAGCGGGAGGGAAAATGAGCAGTTCTTC. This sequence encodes CASRRPGSGRENEQFF.

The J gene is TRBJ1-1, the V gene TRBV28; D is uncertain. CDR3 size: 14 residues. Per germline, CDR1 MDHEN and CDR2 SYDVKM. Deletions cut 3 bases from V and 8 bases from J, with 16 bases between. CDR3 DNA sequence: TGTGCCAGCAGTTTTAGGGCCGCGAGCCTCGAAGCTTTCTTT. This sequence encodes CASSFRAASLEAFF.